The 9 T cell receptor beta chains presented below share a single source sample, sequenced in a study of T cells in tuberculosis. Repertoires were generated with immunoSEQ multiplex PCR, while TCRdb's copy carries only in-frame clones and drops some. Among 29,000 or so clones listed, about 92% were seen once. Noted time point: new active TB diagnosis, blood taken before or within 7 days of starting treatment. The starting material was PBMCs, obtained at tuberculosis diagnosis. Receptors originate from an adult with tuberculosis.

The chain joins TRBV28 to TRBJ2-7; tentative D call: TRBD2 (6 bases). V was clipped by 6 bases and J by 2 bases, with 11 bases between them. Germline V gene lookup returns CDR1 MDHEN and CDR2 SYDVKM. This CDR3 has 13 amino acids. This CDR3 reads CASSTGTPYEQYF. The CDR3 region has the DNA TGTGCCAGCAGCACCGGGACTCCCTACGAGCAGTACTTC.

The chain employs TRBV2 and TRBJ2-1, with D perhaps matching TRBD1 (5 bases). V dropped 6 bases and J dropped 5 bases, with 14 bases sitting between them. CDR3 size: 14 residues. CDR1 SNHLY and CDR2 FYNNEI come from the germline V gene. The CDR3 sequence: CASSSRVGNNEQFF. The DNA for the CDR3 is TGTGCCAGCAGCTCCAGGGTGGGGAACAATGAGCAGTTCTTC.

The rearrangement links TRBV9 to TRBJ1-2; D remains unclear. This CDR3 is 14 amino acids long. Germline V lookup: CDR1 SGDLS, CDR2 YYNGEE. Trimming removed 0 bases from V and 1 base from J, with 7 bases in between. For the CDR3, the DNA is TGTGCCAGCAGCGTAGCTGAGGGTAACTATGGCTACACCTTC. The encoded protein is CASSVAEGNYGYTF.

The chain links TRBV7-2 to TRBJ2-5, with 11 bases that match TRBD2. With V trimmed by 3 bases and J by 4 bases, 4 bases remained unmatched. This CDR3 is 15 amino acids long. Germline-derived CDR1 and CDR2 are SGHTA and FQGNSA. In DNA form, the CDR3 reads TGTGCCAGCAGCTTTAGCGGGGGGGCCTTAGAGACCCAGTACTTC. Translated: CASSFSGGALETQYF.

The genes are TRBV15 and TRBJ2-5, with 10 positions matching TRBD2. V lost 1 base to trimming and J lost 2 bases; unmatched junction nucleotides: 1. There are 15 residues in the CDR3. Germline-derived CDR1 and CDR2 are LNHNV and YYDKDF (reference sequence). This chain's CDR3 is CATSRGTSGQETQYF. The CDR3 nucleotides read TGTGCCACCAGCAGAGGGACTAGCGGACAAGAGACCCAGTACTTC.

This clone is a singleton in its sample. The rearrangement links TRBV5-1 to TRBJ2-7, with TRBD1 matching 7 bases. The CDR3 runs 13 residues. J lost 8 bases, V lost 0 bases, and 5 bases had no gene match. CDR1 and CDR2 from the germline V gene are SGHRS and YFSETQ. This chain's CDR3 is CASSLEGTVQQYF. The CDR3 region has the DNA TGCGCCAGCAGCTTGGAAGGGACAGTCCAGCAGTACTTC.

This clone was detected once. The chain joins TRBV15 to TRBJ2-3, with 12 positions matching TRBD2. CDR1 is LNHNV, CDR2 YYDKDF, per germline (reference sequence). J gave up 3 bases and V 2 bases, and 15 bases lay outside the gene matches. This CDR3 region has 20 residues. CDR3 in amino acids: CATSRPRTSGMSMVTDTQYF. CDR3 nucleotides: TGTGCCACCAGCAGACCTAGGACTAGCGGGATGAGTATGGTTACAGATACGCAGTATTTT.

This chain connects TRBV7-9 to TRBJ2-7, with TRBD2 matching over 7 bases. CDR1 and CDR2 from the germline V gene are SEHNR and FQNEAQ (reference sequence). Trimming took 1 base from V and 2 from J; bases not matched to a gene: 8. The CDR3 is 16 amino acids. CDR3 coding DNA: TGTGCCAGCAGCTTAGGTGATGGCGGGAGACCCTACGAGCAGTACTTC. This translates into CASSLGDGGRPYEQYF.

There are a few counts of this clone. The rearrangement joins TRBV6-5 to TRBJ1-1; D is unresolved. Trimming took off 0 bases at V and 8 bases at J, with 10 bases between the two ends. The CDR3 runs to 13 residues. Germline loops: CDR1 MNHEY, CDR2 SVGAGI. In nucleotides, the CDR3 is TGTGCCAGCAGTTACTCTTCGGGGAGGGAAGCTTTCTTT. Translation gives CASSYSSGREAFF.